This T cell receptor (beta chain) derives from a study of T cell responses to AZD1222 COVID-19 vaccine. Study-level points and caveats: White British donors predominated, females outnumbered males, and clonal diversity was possibly underestimated.

CDR1 is SGHRS and CDR2 is YFSETQ in the germline V gene. Trimming took off 3 bases at V and 7 bases at J, with 19 bases between the two ends. The CDR3 runs to 15 residues. Note on this clone: Its target is unknown.

TCRdb's copy holds only in-frame clones and misses some; the assay was immunoSEQ multiplex PCR. The sample shows roughly 100,000 clones, about nine tenths of them seen only once. This chain joins TRBV5-1 and TRBJ1-1; tentative D call: TRBD1 (6 bases). The receptor was derived from an adult in good health. This sample comprised peripheral blood, obtained on day 0 of AZD1222 vaccination. This CDR3 reads CASSSAGQTQGEAFF. Here the CDR3 DNA reads TGCGCCAGCAGCTCCGCCGGACAGACCCAAGGTGAAGCTTTCTTT. The full variable domain, with the rest looked up from reference TRBV5-1 and TRBJ1-1, is KAGVTQTPRYLIKTRGQQVTLSCSPISGHRSVSWYQQTPGQGLQFLFEYFSETQRNKGNFPGRFSGRQFSNSRSEMNVSTLELGDSALYLCASSSAGQTQGEAFFGQGTRLTVV.